Here is one TCR beta chain with its context. Antigen specificity is unknown. Between the trimmed V and J ends, which lost 5 bases and 4 bases, there was a span of 15 bases. Per the germline V gene, CDR1 is SGDLS and CDR2 is YYNGEE. CDR3 length: 14 residues. The record originates from a study of cytomegalovirus exposure and HLA in healthy donors. PCR amplification relied on 60 Vbeta primers (plus 13 Jbeta primers). Sequencing was performed with immunoSEQ multiplex PCR; in TCRdb, only in-frame clones are kept and a portion is missing. Of about 130,000 clones in the sample, 80% were seen once. Overall study findings and caveats: Analyzed later, association rates of TCRs varied across HLA loci, with DRB1 most and HLA-C fewest. Several top significant clusters appeared, in a later analysis, to be linked to common viral pathogens.

Each donor was healthy, and each was a bone marrow donor. The source is a man aged 25-45 years in good health and CMV-seropositive. This rearrangement joins TRBV9 to TRBJ1-2; tentatively, D is TRBD1 (6 bases). The specimen sequenced was PBMCs. CDR3 bases: TGTGCCAGCAGTGACAACACAGGGCCCTATGGCTACACCTTC. Translating gives CASSDNTGPYGYTF.